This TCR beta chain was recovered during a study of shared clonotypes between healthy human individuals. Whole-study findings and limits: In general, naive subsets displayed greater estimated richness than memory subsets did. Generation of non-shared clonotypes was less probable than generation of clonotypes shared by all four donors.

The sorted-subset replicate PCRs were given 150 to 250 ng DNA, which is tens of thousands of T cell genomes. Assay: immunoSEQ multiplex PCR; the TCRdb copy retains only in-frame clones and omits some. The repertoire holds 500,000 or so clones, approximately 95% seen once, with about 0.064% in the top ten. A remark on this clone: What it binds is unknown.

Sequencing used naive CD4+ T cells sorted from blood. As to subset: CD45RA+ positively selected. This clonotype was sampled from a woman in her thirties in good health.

CDR3 sequence: CASSFLAGFSGNTIYF. The CDR3 DNA sequence: TGCGCCAGCAGCTTCCTCGCTGGATTCTCTGGAAACACCATATATTTT. V is TRBV5-1 and J is TRBJ1-3; D not resolved. V was shortened by 2 bases and J by 0 bases, with 12 bases between the two germline ends. Germline V CDR1 and CDR2: SGHRS, YFSETQ. The CDR3 runs to 16 residues.